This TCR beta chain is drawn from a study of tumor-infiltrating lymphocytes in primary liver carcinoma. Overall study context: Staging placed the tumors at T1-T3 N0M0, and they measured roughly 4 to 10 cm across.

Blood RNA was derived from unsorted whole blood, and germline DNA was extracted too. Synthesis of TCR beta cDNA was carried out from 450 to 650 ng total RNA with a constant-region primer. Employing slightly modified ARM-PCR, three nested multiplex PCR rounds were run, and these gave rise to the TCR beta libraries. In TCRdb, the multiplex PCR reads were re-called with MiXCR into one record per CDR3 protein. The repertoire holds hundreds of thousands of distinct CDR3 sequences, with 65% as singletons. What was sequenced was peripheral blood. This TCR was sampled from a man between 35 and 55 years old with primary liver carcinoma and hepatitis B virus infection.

The CDR3, as DNA: TGTGCCAGCAGGGGGGGACAGGGGGCGCCCTATGGCTACACCTTC. Residues: CASRGGQGAPYGYTF. This chain joins TRBV28 and TRBJ1-2, with 12 positions matching TRBD1. The CDR3 runs to 15 residues. Looked up from germline, CDR1 is MDHEN and CDR2 is SYDVKM. The V and J ends lost 6 bases and 4 bases, in that order; junction bases with no gene match: 6.